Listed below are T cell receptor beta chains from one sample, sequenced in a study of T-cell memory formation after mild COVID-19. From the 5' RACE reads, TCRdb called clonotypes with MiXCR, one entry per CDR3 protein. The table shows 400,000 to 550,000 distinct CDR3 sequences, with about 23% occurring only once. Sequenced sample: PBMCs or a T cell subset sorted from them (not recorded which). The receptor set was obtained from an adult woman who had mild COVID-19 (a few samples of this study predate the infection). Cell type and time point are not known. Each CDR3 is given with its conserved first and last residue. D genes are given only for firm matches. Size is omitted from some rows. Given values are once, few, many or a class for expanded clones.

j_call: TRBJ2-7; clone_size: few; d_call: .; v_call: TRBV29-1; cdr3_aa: CSVEDQKNYEQYF; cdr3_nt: TGCAGCGTTGAAGATCAAAAGAACTACGAGCAGTACTTC
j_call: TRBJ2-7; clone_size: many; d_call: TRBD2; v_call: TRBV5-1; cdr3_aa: CASSYASGGNLRNYEQYF; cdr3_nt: TGCGCCAGCAGCTACGCTAGCGGGGGTAACCTTCGAAACTACGAGCAGTACTTC
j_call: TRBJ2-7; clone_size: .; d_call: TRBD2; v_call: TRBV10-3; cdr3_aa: CAIKASGNEQYF; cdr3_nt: TGTGCCATCAAGGCTAGCGGCAACGAGCAGTACTTC
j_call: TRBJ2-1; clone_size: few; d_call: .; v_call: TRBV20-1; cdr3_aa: CSALTRASSSYNEQFF; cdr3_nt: TGCAGTGCCTTAACGCGGGCCTCGAGCTCCTACAATGAGCAGTTCTTC
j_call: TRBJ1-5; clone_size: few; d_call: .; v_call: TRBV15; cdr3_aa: CATSSRLWQPQHF; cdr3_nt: TGTGCCACCAGCAGCCGACTGTGGCAGCCCCAGCATTTT
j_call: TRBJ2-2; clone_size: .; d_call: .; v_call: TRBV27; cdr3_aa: CASTLYVAENFNTGELFF; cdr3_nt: TGTGCCAGCACCCTGTACGTAGCGGAGAACTTTAACACCGGGGAGCTGTTTTTT
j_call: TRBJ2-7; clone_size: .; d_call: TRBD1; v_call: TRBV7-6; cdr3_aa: CASSLFPPGQGFEVYEQYF; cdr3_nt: TGTGCCAGCAGCTTATTCCCCCCGGGACAGGGTTTTGAGGTGTACGAGCAGTACTTC
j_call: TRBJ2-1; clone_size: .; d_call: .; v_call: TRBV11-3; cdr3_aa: CASSPMGPTNEQFF; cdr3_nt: TGTGCCAGCAGCCCTATGGGACCGACCAATGAGCAGTTCTTC
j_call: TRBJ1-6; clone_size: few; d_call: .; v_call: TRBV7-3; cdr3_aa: CASSLDGSPLHF; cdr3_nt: TGTGCCAGCAGCTTAGACGGTTCACCCCTCCACTTT
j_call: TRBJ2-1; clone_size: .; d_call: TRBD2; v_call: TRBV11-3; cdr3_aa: CASLAGGKVNEQFF; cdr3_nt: TGTGCCAGTTTAGCGGGAGGGAAGGTTAATGAGCAGTTCTTC
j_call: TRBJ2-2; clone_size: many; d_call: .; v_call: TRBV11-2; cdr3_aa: CASSRLNTGELFF; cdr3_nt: TGTGCCAGCAGCCGACTGAACACCGGGGAGCTGTTTTTT
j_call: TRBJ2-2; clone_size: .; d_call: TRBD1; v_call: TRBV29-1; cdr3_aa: CSVVRDRVGGAGELFF; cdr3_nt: TGCAGCGTCGTCCGGGACAGGGTTGGAGGTGCCGGGGAGCTGTTTTTT
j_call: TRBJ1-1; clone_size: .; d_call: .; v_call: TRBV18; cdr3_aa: CATREGRAFEAFF; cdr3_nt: TGTGCCACCCGAGAGGGCAGGGCCTTTGAAGCTTTCTTT
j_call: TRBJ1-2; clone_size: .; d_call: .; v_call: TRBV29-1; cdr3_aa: CSVEMGGRGYTF; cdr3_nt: TGCAGCGTTGAAATGGGGGGGAGAGGCTACACCTTC